The source of this T cell receptor beta chain is a study of memory CD4+ T cells and cytomegalovirus serostatus (dated by TCRdb to about 2019). With regard to the full study: The roughly 35 healthy Belgian adults in the cohort included 9 who were CMV seropositive and roughly 25 who were CMV seronegative. To replicate a published TCR-based CMV serostatus classifier, the researchers sequenced the CD4+ memory TCRbeta repertoires of a Belgian cohort whose cytomegalovirus serostatus was known. General findings and caveats noted by the study authors: CMV serostatus prediction reached a median bootstrapped AUC of around 0.95 with the original framework and just under 0.93 with a US-trained random forest. Unlike the original study, which covered naive and memory CD4+ and CD8+ populations, the Belgian study sequenced only CD4+CD45RO+ memory cells. The original-framework classifier achieved a median bootstrapped AUC of approximately 0.95 with a 95% CI of 0.76-1.00 on the Belgian cohort. Among the 164 previously reported CMV-associated TCRbeta sequences, some 69 showed up in the CD4+ memory repertoires, with each one found in between one and five individuals. The results were read as suggesting that the CMV-associated TCR signature is, for the most part, present in the CD4+ memory repertoire.

Genomic DNA was extracted from sorted cells with the Quick-DNA Microprep Kit. Amplification of TCRbeta DNA was done with the immunoSEQ hsTCRbeta kit, following the protocol from the manufacturer. An Illumina MiSeq instrument was used to sequence the TCRbeta libraries. On the authors' methods: After out-of-frame sequences were removed, 2,204,828 distinct TCRbeta sequences remained, averaging about 66,813 per individual. Each individual was scored according to the count of around 160 previously reported CMV-associated TCRbeta sequences and the total productive distinct TCRbeta count. A beta-binomial model was reimplemented in Python, and scikit-learn random forests with default parameters were trained on US cohort data. On the Belgian cohort, classifier performance was reported as the median AUC, along with percentile confidence intervals, across 10,000 bootstrap iterations. The table was pulled from immuneACCESS by TCRdb, which kept in-frame rearrangements only. Such tables lose some clones; where checked, under half of the loss comes from unresolved V genes, and the rest has no known cause. That table is the source of V, J and clone size, and D and trimming were worked out from the DNA. The sample records 60,000 to 75,000 clones, around three quarters of which are singletons. Around 0.58% of the sample is taken by the ten largest.

Single viable CD3+CD4+CD8-CD45RO+ cells were sorted as memory CD4+ T cells on a FACSAria II. CMV serostatus was determined with a Roche Elecsys assay detecting serum IgG against CMV pp150, pp28, p38 and p52. After the samples were thawed, total CD4+ T cells were enriched through positive selection using CD4 magnetic microbeads. The samples came from a different study that was designed specifically to examine the CD4+ T cell memory repertoire. Following standard operating procedures, peripheral blood mononuclear cells were isolated and cryopreserved, while serum was kept at -80 degrees C. Staining used CD3-PerCP (BW264/56), CD4-APC (RPA-T4), CD45RO-PE (UCHT1) and CD8-Pacific Orange (3B5) antibodies, with Sytox blue excluding non-viable cells. V is pared back by 3 bases and J by 4 bases, with 9 bases lying between the germline termini. The CDR3 holds 12 amino acids from the cysteine to the phenylalanine. CDR3 DNA is the only sequence kept; it has 36 bases, read in frame from the first base. The germline V gene gives CDR1 as SQVTM and CDR2 as ANQGSEA.

With respect to this clone: Its antigen is not yet known. Per-nucleotide qualities are absent, and no much larger clonotype sits a single base away.

The origin of this receptor is an adult in good health and CMV-seronegative. Some clones in this sample may be carry-over from other donors' samples. The chain is made from TRBV29-1 and TRBJ1-1; a confident D gene designation cannot be given. The sequenced material came from memory CD4+ T cells from blood. The DNA sequence is TGCAGCGTTGACCACTTGACCACTGAAGCTTTCTTT. This encodes CSVDHLTTEAFF.